One T cell receptor beta chain is described in this entry. Unique molecular identifiers were incorporated during preparation of the TCRbeta library. TCRdb fed the PCR reads into MiXCR, producing one record per CDR3 protein. Of approximately 640,000 distinct CDR3 sequences in the sample, roughly 15% were seen once. The CDR3 consists of 15 residues. V was clipped by 3 bases and J by 4 bases, with 16 bases between them. Germline V gene lookup returns CDR1 DFQATT and CDR2 SNEGSKA (reference sequence). These data are taken from a study of T-cell reconstitution after alpha-beta-depleted transplantation in children.

The sequence derives from a human donor who donated a stem cell graft to a child with acute myeloid leukemia. The sample was PBMCs from the stem cell graft donor, taken from the stem cell graft. V usage is TRBV20-1 and J usage is TRBJ2-1; a weak D match, TRBD2 (5 bases). The CDR3 region has the DNA TGCAGTGCTAGTTCCTCGGATAGGACTTACAATGAGCAGTTCTTC. Protein product: CSASSSDRTYNEQFF.